The 3 T cell receptor beta chains in this list originate from one sample, sequenced in a study of T cell responses to AZD1222 COVID-19 vaccine (dated by TCRdb to about 2021). Interpreted using the paper, the time point label stands for: baseline before first vaccination. Library creation used the immunoSEQ multiplex PCR assay. Not all clones reach the TCRdb copy of this immuneACCESS table, which keeps in-frame sequences only. Checked studies attribute under half of the gap to unresolved V genes and leave the rest unexplained. This sample is represented by approximately 120,000 clones; roughly 87% of them were singletons. In total, the top ten clones hold approximately 5% of the sample. This specimen was peripheral blood, taken on day 0 of AZD1222 vaccination. All receptors come from an adult in good health.

The V call is TRBV5-1, the J call TRBJ2-3; 10 positions match TRBD2. With V trimmed by 4 bases and J by 5 bases, 7 bases remained unmatched. Germline-derived CDR1 and CDR2 are SGHRS and YFSETQ. This CDR3 spans 15 amino acids. CDR3 sequence reads: CASSLWTSGQDTQYF. DNA of the CDR3: TGCGCCAGCAGCCTCTGGACTAGCGGCCAAGATACGCAGTATTTT. Full variable domain (rest looked up from reference TRBV5-1 and TRBJ2-3): KAGVTQTPRYLIKTRGQQVTLSCSPISGHRSVSWYQQTPGQGLQFLFEYFSETQRNKGNFPGRFSGRQFSNSRSEMNVSTLELGDSALYLCASSLWTSGQDTQYFGPGTRLTVL.

V and J are TRBV5-1 and TRBJ2-3, with D possibly matching TRBD2 (5 bases). This CDR3 is 15 amino acids long. CDR1 is SGHRS and CDR2 is YFSETQ in the germline V gene. Trimming stripped 0 bases from V and 4 bases from J, with 12 bases between. Written as DNA, the CDR3 is TGCGCCAGCAGCTTGGAGGCTAGCTATGCAGATACGCAGTATTTT. It codes for CASSLEASYADTQYF.

This sequence joins TRBV28 and TRBJ2-3; the D is unclear. The CDR3 runs to 13 residues. V was pared by 2 bases and J by 3 bases, with 6 bases between. Germline V gives CDR1 MDHEN, CDR2 SYDVKM. As DNA, the CDR3 is TGTGCCAGCAGTTTAAGAGGAACAGATACGCAGTATTTT. It codes for CASSLRGTDTQYF.